This T cell receptor beta chain derives from a study of identical twins. Study-wide results and caveats: In cord blood, abundant beta clonotypes had fewer insertions; memory showed no trend. Models predicted less out-of-frame TCR alpha sharing in monozygotic twins than was found.

Germline lookup yields CDR1 SGDLS and CDR2 YYNGEE. V was cut by 4 bases and J by 1 base, with 14 bases left in between. The CDR3 extends over 15 amino acids. A single record per CDR3 protein comes from TCRdb applying MiXCR to the 5' RACE reads. Here the sample spans 510,000 or so distinct CDR3 sequences, over 12% being singletons. This clonotype came up a few times. Its antigen is unidentified. Separately, the same data were catalogued under a study of yellow fever vaccine responses in identical twins. From that paper: Twins' vaccine T cell responses reportedly seemed partly convergent and partly personalized.

The sample was CD4+ T cells sorted from blood. This receptor was identified in a woman aged 18-29 years in good health. The rearrangement uses TRBV9 and TRBJ1-1, with D possibly TRBD1 on 6 matching bases. This chain's CDR3 is CASSPGTTANTEAFF. The DNA for the CDR3 is TGTGCCAGCAGCCCCGGGACAACGGCGAACACTGAAGCTTTCTTT.